A single sample is the source of the 8 T cell receptor beta chains below, sequenced in a study of shared clonotypes between healthy human individuals. TCRdb's table, derived via immunoSEQ multiplex PCR, lists solely in-frame clones and lacks some. Here the sample spans about 1.5 million clones, 98% being singletons. Input material: naive CD4+ T cells sorted from blood. The subset: CD45RA+ positively selected. The receptor set was obtained from a man aged 30 to 39 in good health.

In its sample, this clone was seen once. The chain combines TRBV10-3 with TRBJ2-7; D may be TRBD1 (5 bases). Trimming took 5 bases from V and 5 from J, leaving 22 bases between them. Germline values: CDR1 ENHRY, CDR2 SYGVKD. The CDR3 totals 16 residues. The CDR3 here is CAISRTITGGDDEQYF. Written as DNA, the CDR3 is TGTGCCATCAGTAGAACCATTACAGGCGGTGATGACGAGCAGTACTTC.

This clone has just one count. Other DNA sequences in the sample encode the same CDR3. This rearrangement joins TRBV18 to TRBJ2-2; no firm D call. The CDR3 sequence is 12 residues long. Trimming cost V 2 bases and J 3 bases, with 1 base left between them. Germline lookup yields CDR1 KGHSH and CDR2 LQKENI. The CDR3 is CASSPDTGELFF. The CDR3 coding sequence is TGTGCCAGCTCACCAGACACCGGGGAGCTGTTTTTT.

This chain connects TRBV28 to TRBJ1-1; 8 bases align to TRBD1. The CDR3 is 14 residues long. Trimming removed 9 bases from V and 3 bases from J; junction bases left unmatched: 9. Germline V gene sequence: CDR1 MDHEN, CDR2 SYDVKM. The CDR3 DNA follows: TGTGCCAGTACTTTTGACAGGGGTTACACTGAAGCTTTCTTT. It is translated as CASTFDRGYTEAFF.

The chain carries TRBV6-1 and TRBJ1-5; possible D gene TRBD1, 5 bases. The CDR3 consists of 17 residues. Between the trimmed V and J ends, which lost 2 bases and 10 bases, there was a span of 24 bases. Germline CDR1 reads MNHNS; CDR2 reads SASEGT. CDR3 in DNA: TGTGCCAGCAGTGAACCCATCGGGGCGAGACTTACATTACCCCAGCATTTT. It translates to CASSEPIGARLTLPQHF.

The chain links TRBV18 to TRBJ2-1; D may be TRBD2 (5 bases). Trimming removed 5 bases at V and 0 bases at J, with 20 bases between. CDR1 is KGHSH, CDR2 LQKENI, per germline. The CDR3 length is 18 residues. CDR3 nucleotide sequence: TGTGCCAGCTCAGAGTCGCGGCGGGCCAGCGGCTCCTACAATGAGCAGTTCTTC. It yields the protein CASSESRRASGSYNEQFF. The complete variable domain, with remaining parts taken from reference TRBV18 and TRBJ2-1, reads NAGVMQNPRHLVRRRGQEARLRCSPMKGHSHVYWYRQLPEEGLKFMVYLQKENIIDESGMPKERFSAEFPKEGPSILRIQQVVRGDSAAYFCASSESRRASGSYNEQFFGPGTRLTVL.

The CDR3 region is CASSSQGREAEAFF. For the CDR3, the DNA is TGCGCCAGCAGCTCACAGGGGAGGGAGGCTGAAGCTTTCTTT. The rearrangement links TRBV5-1 to TRBJ1-1; 7 nucleotides match TRBD1. The ends lost 3 bases at V and 6 bases at J; junction bases unmatched: 8. The CDR3 extends over 14 amino acids. From germline, CDR1 is SGHRS and CDR2 YFSETQ. The variable domain in full, completed from reference TRBV5-1 and TRBJ1-1, reads KAGVTQTPRYLIKTRGQQVTLSCSPISGHRSVSWYQQTPGQGLQFLFEYFSETQRNKGNFPGRFSGRQFSNSRSEMNVSTLELGDSALYLCASSSQGREAEAFFGQGTRLTVV.

The rearrangement joins TRBV6-5 to TRBJ1-3; 7 bases map to TRBD1. CDR1 MNHEY and CDR2 SVGAGI come from the germline V gene. V shed 6 bases and J 4 bases; nucleotides not matched to a gene: 3. The CDR3 is 13 residues long. The CDR3 nucleotides read TGTGCCAGCAGGGTGACAGGGGGAAACACCATATATTTT. Amino acids: CASRVTGGNTIYF.

This clone appeared once. The chain uses TRBV6-6 and TRBJ1-1, with TRBD1 matching 11 bases. CDR1 and CDR2 (germline): MNHNY, SVGAGI (reference sequence). The J segment lost 4 bases and the V segment lost 2 bases, leaving 6 bases of the junction unmatched. CDR3 length equals 16 residues. The CDR3 reads CASSYPSGQGVTEAFF. CDR3 bases: TGTGCCAGCAGTTACCCCTCGGGACAGGGGGTCACTGAAGCTTTCTTT.